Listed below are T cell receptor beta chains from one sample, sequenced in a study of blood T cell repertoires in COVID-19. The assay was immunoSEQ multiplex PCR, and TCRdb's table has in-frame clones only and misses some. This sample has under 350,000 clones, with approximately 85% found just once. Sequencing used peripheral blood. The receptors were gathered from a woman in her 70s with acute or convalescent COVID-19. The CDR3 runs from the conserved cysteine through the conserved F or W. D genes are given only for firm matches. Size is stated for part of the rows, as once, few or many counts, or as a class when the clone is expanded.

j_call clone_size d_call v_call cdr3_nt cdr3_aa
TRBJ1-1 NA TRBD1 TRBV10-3 TGTGCCATCAGCGATACAGGGGTTTGGACTGAAGCTTTCTTT CAISDTGVWTEAFF
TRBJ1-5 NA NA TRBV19 TGTGCCACGACTCGGTGGCCCCAGCATTTT CATTRWPQHF
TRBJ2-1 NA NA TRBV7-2 TGTGCCAGCAGCTTAGGGCCATTGCAGTTCTTC CASSLGPLQFF
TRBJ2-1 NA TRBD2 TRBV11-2 TGTGCCAGCAGCTTTGGGGGGGGTGGGAATGAGCAGTTCTTC CASSFGGGGNEQFF
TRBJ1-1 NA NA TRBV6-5 TGTGCCAGCAGTTACAACAGTTACACTGAAGCTTTCTTT CASSYNSYTEAFF
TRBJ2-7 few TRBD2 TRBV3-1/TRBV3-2 TGTGCCAGTTCTAGCGGGGGCTACTCCTACGAGCAGTACTTC CASSSGGYSYEQYF
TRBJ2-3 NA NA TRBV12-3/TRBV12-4 TGTGCCAGCACCCCCACGGGGGATACGCAGTATTTT CASTPTGDTQYF
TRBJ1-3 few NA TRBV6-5 TGTGCCAGCTCTCAGGGAAGCAACACCATATATTTT CASSQGSNTIYF
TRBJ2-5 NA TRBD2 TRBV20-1 TGCAGTGCTAGTCAAGCGGGGGGGCCTCAAGAGACCCAGTACTTC CSASQAGGPQETQYF
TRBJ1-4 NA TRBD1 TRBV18 TGTGCCAGCTCAATTACGACAGGGAAAGAAAAACTGTTTTTT CASSITTGKEKLFF
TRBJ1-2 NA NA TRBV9 TGTGCCAGCAGCGGGGGCCTTAACTATGGCTACACCTTC CASSGGLNYGYTF
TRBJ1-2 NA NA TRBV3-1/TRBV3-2 TGTGCCAGCAGCCTACAGGGCAGGGTAGACTATGGCTACACCTTC CASSLQGRVDYGYTF
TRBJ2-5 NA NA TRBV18 TGTGCCAGCTCACTATCGGGGATACAAGAGACCCAGTACTTC CASSLSGIQETQYF
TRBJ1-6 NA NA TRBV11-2 TGTGCCAGCAGCTCCTATCCGAGCTCCTATAATTCACCCCTCCACTTT CASSSYPSSYNSPLHF
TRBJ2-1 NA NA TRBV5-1 TGCGCCAGCAGCTTGCGGGGGGCGGGAAATGAGCAGTTCTTC CASSLRGAGNEQFF
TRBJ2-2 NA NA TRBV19 TGTGCCAGTAGTATATTTCCTCCCCTGGGGCAGGGGTACACCGGGGAGCTGTTTTTT CASSIFPPLGQGYTGELFF
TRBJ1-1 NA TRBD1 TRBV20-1 TGCAGGGGACAGATGAACACTGAAGCTTTCTTT CRGQMNTEAFF
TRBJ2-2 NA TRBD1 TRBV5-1 TGCGCCAGCAGCCTGGGACAGGGGAACACCGGGGAGCTGTTTTTT CASSLGQGNTGELFF
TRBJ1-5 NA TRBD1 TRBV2 TGTGCCAGCAGTGACAGGACAGGGGGCGCGGGCAATCAGCCCCAGCATTTT CASSDRTGGAGNQPQHF
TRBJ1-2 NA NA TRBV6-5 TGTGCCAGCAGTTCCGCCTCGGGGGGCACAAACTATGGCTACACCTTC CASSSASGGTNYGYTF
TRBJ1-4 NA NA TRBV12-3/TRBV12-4 TGTGCCAGCACGAACCCCAGGTCCGAAAAACTGTTTTTT CASTNPRSEKLFF
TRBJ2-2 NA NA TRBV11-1 TGTGCCAGTCATTGGAGGGCAAACACCGGGGAGCTGTTTTTT CASHWRANTGELFF
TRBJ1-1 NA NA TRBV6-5 TGTGCCAGCGGGGAGTTTTATGGGAGCACTGAAGCTTTCTTT CASGEFYGSTEAFF
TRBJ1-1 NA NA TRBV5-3 TGTGCCAGAAGCAGTCAACCTATCACTGAAGCTTTCTTT CARSSQPITEAFF
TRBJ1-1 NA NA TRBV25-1 TGTGCCAGCGAACCGGGACATGTAGTGGGGCTTTTCTTT CASEPGHVVGLFF
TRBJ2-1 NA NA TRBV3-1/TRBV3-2 TGTGCCAGCAGCTCTAGACTGGGTGCCCTTGAGCAGTTCTTC CASSSRLGALEQFF
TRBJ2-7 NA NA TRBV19 TGTGCCAGTACGCCCAAGCAGGGGACGAACTTCTACGAGCAGTACTTC CASTPKQGTNFYEQYF
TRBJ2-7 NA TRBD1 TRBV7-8 TGTGCCAGCAGCTTCACCGGGACAGGCAACTACGAGCAGTACTTC CASSFTGTGNYEQYF
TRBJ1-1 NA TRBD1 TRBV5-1 TGCGCCAGCAGGGACAGGGTTGAGAGGGGAGCTTTCTTT CASRDRVERGAFF
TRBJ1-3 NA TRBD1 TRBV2 TGTGCCAGCAGTGGACAGGGTCTCTCTGGAAACACCATATATTTT CASSGQGLSGNTIYF
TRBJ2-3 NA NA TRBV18 TGTGCCAGCTCCGGGGGTCCTAGCACAGATACGCAGTATTTT CASSGGPSTDTQYF
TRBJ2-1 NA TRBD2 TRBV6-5 TGTGCCAGCAGTTACTCAGGGCGGGGGTACAATGAGCAGTTCTTC CASSYSGRGYNEQFF